The clone carrying this T cell receptor beta chain is a singleton in its sample. The CDR3 runs 14 residues. CDR1 is SGHTA, CDR2 FQGNSA, per germline. The V end was cut by 3 bases, the J end by 3 bases, with 10 bases between. This entry comes from a study of blood T cell repertoires in COVID-19. Whole-study context: Acute and convalescent COVID-19 samples came from the United States, Italy and Spain. Sample material is recorded as cDNA or gDNA derived from T cells, B-cell-depleted T cells, or PBMCs.

Sequenced by immunoSEQ multiplex PCR; TCRdb stores in-frame clones only, minus some. Of some 530,000 clones listed, 70% to 90% are singletons. The V gene is TRBV7-2, the J gene TRBJ2-3; TRBD1 might be the D (5 bases). Sample: peripheral blood. The source is a human donor in a cohort sampled during active COVID-19. The DNA of the CDR3 is TGTGCCAGCAGCTTCAAGGGGCCGACAGATACGCAGTATTTT. Translated: CASSFKGPTDTQYF.